This entry lists 8 T cell receptor beta chains sequenced from one sample in a study of human T cells and chemical hapten exposure. TCRdb called the RACE reads again in MiXCR, with one record for every CDR3 protein. The profile shows under 400,000 distinct CDR3 sequences, 5% to 6.5% of them singletons. Noted time point: pre-sensitization, week 0. Described treatment: therapeutic diphenylcyclopropenone sensitization with weekly scalp DPC. Sequences were derived from whole blood, sampled in connection with sensitization to the hapten diphenylcyclopropenone (DPC). The source of these receptors is a woman aged 45-59 years with alopecia areata. Some clones in this sample may be carry-over from other donors' samples.

This clonotype was observed a single time. The J gene is TRBJ1-1, the V gene TRBV3-1; no definite D call. V was shortened by 5 bases and J by 4 bases, with 11 bases between the two germline ends. There are 13 residues in the CDR3. Germline CDR1 is LGHDT and CDR2 is YNNKEL (reference sequence). The CDR3 spells CASSSRSTTEAFF. CDR3 sequence (DNA): TGTGCCAGCAGCTCCCGAAGTACCACTGAAGCTTTCTTT. Supplemented by reference TRBV3-1 and TRBJ1-1, the full variable domain reads DTAVSQTPKYLVTQMGNDKSIKCEQNLGHDTMYWYKQDSKKFLKIMFSYNNKELIINETVPNRFSPKSPDKAHLNLHINSLELGDSAVYFCASSSRSTTEAFFGQGTRLTVV.

The sample holds many counts of this clonotype. The J gene is TRBJ2-7, the V gene TRBV10-2; D unclear. The germline V gene encodes CDR1 WSHSY and CDR2 SAAADI. The germline V and J ends were trimmed by 2 bases and 2 bases, with 7 bases remaining between them. This CDR3 has 13 residues. CDR3 sequence reads: CASSEGSPYEQYF. In nucleotides, the CDR3 is TGCGCCAGCAGTGAGGGATCCCCCTACGAGCAGTACTTC.

This clonotype was found many times. The chain has TRBV5-1 and TRBJ2-7; maybe TRBD2 (6 bases). The CDR3 is 13 amino acids. The germline V and J ends were trimmed by 3 bases and 3 bases, with 10 bases remaining between them. The germline V gene encodes CDR1 SGHRS and CDR2 YFSETQ. This chain's CDR3 is CASSWGTDYEQYF. CDR3 bases: TGCGCCAGCAGCTGGGGGACTGACTACGAGCAGTACTTC.

The rearrangement joins TRBV3-1 to TRBJ2-2; 15 bases fit TRBD2. With 4 bases clipped from V and 4 bases from J, the junction kept 7 bases outside the gene matches. CDR1 LGHDT and CDR2 YNNKEL come from the germline V gene (reference sequence). The length of the CDR3 is 18 residues. This CDR3 is CASSLGLAGGPGTGELFF. The CDR3 DNA follows: TGTGCCAGCAGCCTCGGACTAGCGGGGGGGCCCGGCACCGGGGAGCTGTTTTTT.

This clonotype has a count of ten or more. The rearrangement joins TRBV5-5 to TRBJ1-1, with 9 bases aligning to TRBD1. Trimming at V came to 2 bases and at J to 3 bases, leaving 2 bases not matched to a gene. The CDR3 has 14 amino acids. From germline, CDR1 is SGHKS and CDR2 YYEKEE (reference sequence). The CDR3 reads CASSFWDRDTEAFF. The CDR3 region has the DNA TGTGCCAGCAGCTTTTGGGACAGGGACACTGAAGCTTTCTTT.

This clonotype has a count of ten or more. V gene TRBV7-8 combines with J gene TRBJ1-3, with D hard to call. Germline lookup yields CDR1 SGHVS and CDR2 FQNEAQ. This CDR3 contains 15 residues. Trimming left V 0 bases short and J 0 bases short, with 6 bases between. CDR3 DNA sequence: TGTGCCAGCAGCTTAGCCCAGAGCTCTGGAAACACCATATATTTT. Encoded protein: CASSLAQSSGNTIYF.

This clonotype has a count of ten or more. This sequence joins TRBV13 and TRBJ2-3; D is undetermined. Trimming removed 8 bases from V and 5 bases from J, with 8 bases in between. Germline CDR1 PRHDT, CDR2 FYEKMQ (reference sequence). CDR3 length equals 11 residues. In DNA form, the CDR3 reads TGTGCCAGCGACCTCCGAGATACGCAGTATTTT. Protein: CASDLRDTQYF.

This chain connects TRBV20-1 to TRBJ1-4, with 7 bases fitting TRBD1. Trimming cost V 8 bases and J 5 bases; bases outside gene matches: 14. The CDR3 covers 15 residues. CDR1 DFQATT and CDR2 SNEGSKA come from the germline V gene (reference sequence). The CDR3 DNA follows: TGCAGTACCCCCAACCCAGGGGGAGGCAATGAAAAACTGTTTTTT. Translated: CSTPNPGGGNEKLFF.